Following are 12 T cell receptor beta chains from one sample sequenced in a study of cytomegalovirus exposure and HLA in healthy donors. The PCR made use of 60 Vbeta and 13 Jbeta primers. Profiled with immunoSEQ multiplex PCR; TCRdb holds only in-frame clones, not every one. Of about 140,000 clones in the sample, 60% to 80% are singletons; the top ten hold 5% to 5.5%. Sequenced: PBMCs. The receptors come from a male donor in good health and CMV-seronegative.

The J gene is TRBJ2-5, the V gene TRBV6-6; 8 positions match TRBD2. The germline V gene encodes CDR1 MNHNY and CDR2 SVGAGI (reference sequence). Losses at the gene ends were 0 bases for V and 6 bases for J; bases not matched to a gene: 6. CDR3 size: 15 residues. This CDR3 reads CASSYSTGGRKTQYF. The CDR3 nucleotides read TGTGCCAGCAGTTACTCGACGGGGGGGAGAAAGACCCAGTACTTC.

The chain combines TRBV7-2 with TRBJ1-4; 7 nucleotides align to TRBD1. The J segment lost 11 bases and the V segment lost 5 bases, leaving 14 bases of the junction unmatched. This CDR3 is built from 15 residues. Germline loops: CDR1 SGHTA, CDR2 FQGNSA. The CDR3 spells CASSPQRTGPGKLFF. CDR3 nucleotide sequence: TGTGCCAGCAGCCCCCAACGGACAGGTCCGGGGAAACTGTTTTTT.

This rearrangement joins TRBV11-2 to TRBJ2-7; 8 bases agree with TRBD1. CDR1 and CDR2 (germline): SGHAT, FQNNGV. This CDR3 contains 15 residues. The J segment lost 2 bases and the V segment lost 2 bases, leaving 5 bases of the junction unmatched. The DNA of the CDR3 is TGTGCCAGCAGCTTACAGGGGGCGGGTCCCTACGAGCAGTACTTC. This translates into CASSLQGAGPYEQYF.

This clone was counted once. The CDR3 DNA is TGTGCCAGCGGGGTAGCAGGGTCGGGCACTGAAGCTTTCTTT. It yields the protein CASGVAGSGTEAFF. The chain carries TRBV5-6 and TRBJ1-1, with D perhaps matching TRBD1 (5 bases). The germline V gene encodes CDR1 SGHDT and CDR2 YYEEEE. V was trimmed by 7 bases and J by 4 bases, leaving 17 bases between them. This CDR3 comprises 14 residues. Variable domain in full (rest from reference TRBV5-6 and TRBJ1-1): DAGVTQSPTHLIKTRGQQVTLRCSPKSGHDTVSWYQQALGQGPQFIFQYYEEEERQRGNFPDRFSGHQFPNYSSELNVNALLLGDSALYLCASGVAGSGTEAFFGQGTRLTVV.

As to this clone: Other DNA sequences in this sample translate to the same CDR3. The CDR3 nucleotides read TGTGCCAGCAGCTTAGTCGCGGGAGGAAATCAGCCCCAGCATTTT. Its protein product is CASSLVAGGNQPQHF. This rearrangement joins TRBV7-2 to TRBJ1-5; D is undetermined. V dropped 1 base and J dropped 4 bases, with 11 bases sitting between them. This CDR3 region has 15 residues. Germline-derived CDR1 and CDR2 are SGHTA and FQGNSA.

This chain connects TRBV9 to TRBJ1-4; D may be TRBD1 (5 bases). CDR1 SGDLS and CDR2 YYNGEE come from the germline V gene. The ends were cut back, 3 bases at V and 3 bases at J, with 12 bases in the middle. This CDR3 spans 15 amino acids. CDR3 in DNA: TGTGCCAGCAGCGCGGGGACTACGGCTAATGAAAAACTGTTTTTT. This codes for CASSAGTTANEKLFF.

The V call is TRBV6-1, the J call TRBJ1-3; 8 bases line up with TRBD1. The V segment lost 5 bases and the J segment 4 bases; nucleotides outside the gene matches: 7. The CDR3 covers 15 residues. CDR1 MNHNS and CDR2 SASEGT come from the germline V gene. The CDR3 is CASSNTGGAGNTIYF. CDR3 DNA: TGTGCCAGCAGTAATACAGGGGGAGCAGGAAACACCATATATTTT.

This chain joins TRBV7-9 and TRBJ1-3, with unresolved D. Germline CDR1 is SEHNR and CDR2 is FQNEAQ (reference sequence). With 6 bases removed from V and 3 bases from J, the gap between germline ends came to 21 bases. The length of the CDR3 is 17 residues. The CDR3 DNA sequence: TGTGCCAGCAGTACCCGGCGGGTCGGGGTAGGTGGAAACACCATATATTTT. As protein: CASSTRRVGVGGNTIYF. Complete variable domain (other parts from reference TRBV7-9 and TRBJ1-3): DTGVSQNPRHKITKRGQNVTFRCDPISEHNRLYWYRQTLGQGPEFLTYFQNEAQLEKSRLLSDRFSAERPKGSFSTLEIQRTEQGDSAMYLCASSTRRVGVGGNTIYFGEGSWLTVV.

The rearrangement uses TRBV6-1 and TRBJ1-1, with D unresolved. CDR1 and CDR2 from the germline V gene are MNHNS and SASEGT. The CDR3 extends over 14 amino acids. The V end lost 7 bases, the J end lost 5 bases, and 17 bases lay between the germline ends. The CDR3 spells CASTHLGGRTEAFF. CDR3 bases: TGTGCCAGCACCCACCTTGGAGGGCGGACTGAAGCTTTCTTT.

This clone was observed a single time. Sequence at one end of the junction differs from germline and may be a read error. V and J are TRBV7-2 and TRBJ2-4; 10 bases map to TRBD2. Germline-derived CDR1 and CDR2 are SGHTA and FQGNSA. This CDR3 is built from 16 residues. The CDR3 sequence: CASSLISGGAKNSQYF. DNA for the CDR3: TGTGCCAGCAGCTTGATAAGCGGGGGGGCCAAAAACAGTCAGTACTTC.

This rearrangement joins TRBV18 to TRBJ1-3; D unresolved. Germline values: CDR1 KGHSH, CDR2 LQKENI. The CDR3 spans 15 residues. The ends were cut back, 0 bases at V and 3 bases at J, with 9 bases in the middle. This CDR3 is CASSPPAVGGNTIYF. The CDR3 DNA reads TGTGCCAGCTCACCACCTGCGGTAGGTGGAAACACCATATATTTT.

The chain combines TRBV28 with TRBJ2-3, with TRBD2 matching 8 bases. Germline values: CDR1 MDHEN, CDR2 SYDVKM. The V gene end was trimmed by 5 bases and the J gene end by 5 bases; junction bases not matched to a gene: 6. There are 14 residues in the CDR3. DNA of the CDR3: TGTGCCAGCAGTCCAGACGGGAGGGAAGATACGCAGTATTTT. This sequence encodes CASSPDGREDTQYF.